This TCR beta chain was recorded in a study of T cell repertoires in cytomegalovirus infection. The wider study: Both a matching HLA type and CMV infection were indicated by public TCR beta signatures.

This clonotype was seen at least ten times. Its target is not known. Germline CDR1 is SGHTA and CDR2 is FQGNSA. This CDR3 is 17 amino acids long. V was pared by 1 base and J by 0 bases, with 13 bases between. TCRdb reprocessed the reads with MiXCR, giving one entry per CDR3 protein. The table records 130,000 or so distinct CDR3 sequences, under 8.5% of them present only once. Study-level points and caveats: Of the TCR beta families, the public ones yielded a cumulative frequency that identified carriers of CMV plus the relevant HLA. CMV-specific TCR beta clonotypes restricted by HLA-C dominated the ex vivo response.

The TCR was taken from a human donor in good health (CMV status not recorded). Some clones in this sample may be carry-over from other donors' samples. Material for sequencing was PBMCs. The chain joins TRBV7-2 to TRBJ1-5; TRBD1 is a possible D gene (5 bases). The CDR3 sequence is CASSLVAGRDSNQPQHF. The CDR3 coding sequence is TGTGCCAGCAGCTTAGTGGCAGGGAGGGATAGCAATCAGCCCCAGCATTTT.